The rows below give T cell receptor beta chains drawn from one sample of a study of early T cells in non-severe SARS-CoV-2 infection. TCRdb passed the 5' RACE reads through MiXCR, listing each CDR3 protein once. The top ten hold about 3.8% of the sample, which has about 33,000 distinct CDR3 sequences, around 7% seen once. What was sequenced was whole blood. The receptors shown here come from an adult who was a healthcare worker with PCR-confirmed SARS-CoV-2 infection or an uninfected control (not recorded which). Both conserved end residues are part of each CDR3.

>TRBV12-3/TRBV12-4
CASMNSLGDQYF
>TRBV6-4
CASSDGQGAEKLFF
>TRBV6-6
CASRHGQEQPQHF
>TRBV18
CASSPPVHYGYTF
>TRBV21-1
CASSSRRVDGYTF
>TRBV11-2
CASSRDGESNQPQHF
>TRBV9
CASSPLGTGTYEQYF
>TRBV5-6
CASSLSLGLDYNEQFF
>TRBV3-1
CASSQDLGGHNEQFF
>TRBV5-1
CASSQRTAGGSEQFF
>TRBV29-1
CSVMDRVRGDTQYF
>TRBV29-1
CSVAGVMNTEAFF
>TRBV7-9
CASSLGGSTDEQYF
>TRBV7-3
CASSLSGLAGEIDEQFF
>TRBV15
CATSRSGTANTIYF
>TRBV12-3/TRBV12-4
CASSTGLAGFEQYF
>TRBV3-1
CASSLRQNTEAFF
>TRBV28
CASGQIRGSPLHF
>TRBV6-1
CASSEAVTGSNQPQHF
>TRBV9
CASSKGGNTGELFF
>TRBV29-1
CSVRTGGSYEQYF
>TRBV6-2/TRBV6-3
CASSLTDSYNEQFF